This TCR beta chain was obtained from a study of immune cell composition in non-small cell lung cancer. CDR1 and CDR2 from the germline V gene are MNHEY and SMNVEV (reference sequence). V lost 0 bases and J lost 2; bases outside the gene matches: 4. The CDR3 covers 16 residues. This clone was found once. Produced via immunoSEQ multiplex PCR; TCRdb's table is partial and in-frame only. The data show 14,000 or so clones, over 75% seen once. This clonotype originated in a human donor with non-small cell lung cancer. Material: lung tumor tissue. The chain joins TRBV27 to TRBJ1-1, with TRBD1 identical over 9 bases. The CDR3 bases are TGTGCCAGCAGTTTATCCGGGACAGGGCTAAACACTGAAGCTTTCTTT. This gives the protein CASSLSGTGLNTEAFF.